This TCR beta chain is drawn from a study of T cells in women clearing cervical HPV infection. The wider study: Case blood drawn at lesion detection; control blood after infection cleared.

Dot-blot hybridization genotyped cervical HPV amplified with MY09/MY11 PCR. TCRdb's table, derived via immunoSEQ multiplex PCR, lists solely in-frame clones and lacks some. Its listing shows about 39,000 clones. The sequenced sample consisted of blood buffy coat. The TCR sequence derives from a woman aged 18 to 69 with a cervical HPV16 infection that either progressed to CIN3+ or cleared (not recorded which).

The DNA read from the CDR3 is TGTGCCAGTAGTATCCCACCACAGGGCTCCCATAGCAATCAGCCC. Translation: CASSIPPQGSHSNQP. The full CDR3 sequence reads CASSIPPQGSHSNQPQHF. V usage is TRBV19 and J usage is TRBJ1-5; the D gene is possibly TRBD1 (6 bases). The CDR3 end is not reached by the read, which stops 3 residues before it; the germline J gene fills it in. V dropped 3 bases and J dropped 0 bases, with 18 bases sitting between them. This CDR3 has 18 residues. Germline assignment: CDR1 LNHDA and CDR2 SQIVND (reference sequence).